The entry below describes one TCR beta chain. Its specificity is unknown. Germline V gene data show CDR1 as SNHLY and CDR2 as FYNNEI. The trim removed 7 bases at V and 0 bases at J, leaving 2 bases unmatched. The CDR3 has 13 amino acids. This specimen comes from a study of cytomegalovirus exposure and HLA in healthy donors. The study, taken as a whole, reports: Indistinguishable V segments, including TRBV6-2 and TRBV6-3, were excluded. A later look showed TCR association rates differing by HLA locus, highest for DRB1 and lowest for HLA-C. Most subjects had HLA-A and HLA-B alleles reportedly predicted accurately by TCR beta sequences.

The PCR made use of 60 Vbeta and 13 Jbeta primers. TCRdb's table, derived via immunoSEQ multiplex PCR, lists solely in-frame clones and lacks some. The sample has about 170,000 clones, under 80% seen once; the top ten hold about 2.5%. The sequencing sample was made of PBMCs. The clonotype originates from a human donor in good health. The V gene is TRBV2, the J gene TRBJ1-1, with 7 bases that match TRBD1. CDR3 DNA sequence: TGTGCCAGCATGGGACAGATGAACACTGAAGCTTTCTTT. It specifies CASMGQMNTEAFF.